The 28 T cell receptor beta chains reported below all come from one sample, sequenced in a study of blood T cell repertoires in COVID-19. Profiled with immunoSEQ multiplex PCR; TCRdb holds only in-frame clones, not every one. The sample carries fewer than 200,000 clones, over 80% recorded once. The material sequenced was PBMCs or T cells enriched from blood (not recorded which). The origin of the receptors is a woman between 50 and 59 years old who had recovered from COVID-19.

This chain links TRBV6-2 or TRBV6-3 with TRBJ2-7, with a tentative D call TRBD1 (6 bases). V dropped 0 bases and J dropped 3 bases, with 12 bases sitting between them. This CDR3 region has 15 residues. Germline CDR1 MNHEY, CDR2 SVGEGT. The DNA for the CDR3 is TGTGCCAGCAGTTACTCTTTAAGGGGGTACTACGAGCAGTACGTC. Amino acid sequence: CASSYSLRGYYEQYV.

J is TRBJ1-1 and V is TRBV19; possibly TRBD1 for D (6 bases). CDR1 is LNHDA, CDR2 SQIVND, per germline (reference sequence). This CDR3 has 13 residues. The ends were cut back, 6 bases at V and 6 bases at J, with 14 bases in the middle. The CDR3, as DNA: TGTGCCAGTAGCCCTGCCGCAGGGGCTGAAGCTTTCTTT. Translation: CASSPAAGAEAFF. Together with reference TRBV19 and TRBJ1-1, the CDR3 gives the full variable domain: DGGITQSPKYLFRKEGQNVTLSCEQNLNHDAMYWYRQDPGQGLRLIYYSQIVNDFQKGDIAEGYSVSREKKESFPLTVTSAQKNPTAFYLCASSPAAGAEAFFGQGTRLTVV.

The chain uses TRBV11-2 and TRBJ1-4; D ambiguous. This CDR3 is built from 13 residues. Per germline, CDR1 SGHAT and CDR2 FQNNGV. V lost 5 bases and J 10 bases, leaving 14 bases between the germline ends. The CDR3 nucleotides read TGTGCCAGCAGCGCGGGCTTAAGCGGAAAACTGTTTTTT. It is translated as CASSAGLSGKLFF.

This chain links TRBV19 with TRBJ1-2, with D uncertain. The ends were cut back, 6 bases at V and 8 bases at J, with 16 bases in the middle. The CDR3 is 13 residues long. The germline V gene has CDR1 LNHDA and CDR2 SQIVND (reference sequence). CDR3: CASSKEGSEGYTF. DNA of the CDR3: TGTGCCAGTAGCAAAGAGGGTAGTGAGGGCTACACCTTC.

V gene TRBV7-9 combines with J gene TRBJ1-5; 8 nucleotides align to TRBD1. J gave up 7 bases and V 4 bases, and 6 bases lay outside the gene matches. The length of the CDR3 is 14 residues. Per germline, CDR1 SEHNR and CDR2 FQNEAQ (reference sequence). CDR3: CASSSTGAWQPQHF. The DNA for the CDR3 is TGTGCCAGCAGCTCGACAGGGGCCTGGCAGCCCCAGCATTTT.

This clone was observed a handful of times. The rearrangement joins TRBV28 to TRBJ1-2, with D possibly being TRBD1 (6 bases). There are 11 residues in the CDR3. CDR1 and CDR2 (germline): MDHEN, SYDVKM. Here the CDR3 reads CALQGYYGYTF. The CDR3 DNA reads as TGTGCTCTACAGGGATACTATGGCTACACCTTC.

V and J are TRBV20-1 and TRBJ2-1, with 11 bases matching TRBD2. V was pared by 5 bases and J by 7 bases, with 13 bases of the junction left unmatched. This CDR3 spans 16 amino acids. Germline-derived CDR1 and CDR2 are DFQATT and SNEGSKA (reference sequence). CDR3 nucleotide sequence: TGCAGTGCTCGTGACTTAGCGGGAGGGCGGGGGAATGAGCAGTTCTTC. Amino acids: CSARDLAGGRGNEQFF.

V usage is TRBV2 and J usage is TRBJ1-1, with D tentatively TRBD1 (5 bases). This CDR3 has 10 residues. Trimming pared 7 bases from V and 13 bases from J, leaving 13 bases between. Germline CDR1 SNHLY, CDR2 FYNNEI. This chain's CDR3 is CASTQAQVFF. CDR3 sequence (DNA): TGTGCCAGCACCCAGGCACAGGTTTTCTTT.

The rearrangement joins TRBV30 to TRBJ1-4; 8 positions match TRBD1. Germline V gives CDR1 GTSNPN, CDR2 SVGIG (reference sequence). This CDR3 has 16 residues. V lost 7 bases to trimming and J lost 3 bases; unmatched junction nucleotides: 13. The CDR3 region is CAYLLQGGLSNEKLFF. The CDR3 coding sequence is TGTGCCTATCTCCTACAGGGGGGTTTATCTAATGAAAAACTGTTTTTT.

This chain uses TRBV28 with TRBJ2-4, with 7 positions matching TRBD2. CDR3 length equals 15 residues. Germline CDR1 is MDHEN and CDR2 is SYDVKM. Trimming took 3 bases from V and 2 from J; bases not matched to a gene: 4. The CDR3 sequence: CASSLVGGSKNIQYF. In DNA, the CDR3 is TGTGCCAGCAGTTTGGTCGGGGGGTCCAAAAACATTCAGTACTTC.

This clone has only one observation. The chain combines TRBV28 with TRBJ1-6; D possibly corresponds to TRBD1 (5 bases). Germline CDR1 is MDHEN and CDR2 is SYDVKM. CDR3 size: 14 residues. V was shortened by 8 bases and J by 6 bases, with 14 bases between the two germline ends. CDR3 in DNA: TGTGCCAGCCGCCCAGGGCAGGGTAATTCACCCCTCCACTTT. Residues: CASRPGQGNSPLHF.

The chain is built from TRBV30 and TRBJ1-6; D is undetermined. Trimming cost V 3 bases and J 8 bases, with 11 bases left between them. The CDR3 has 13 residues. Germline V gene lookup returns CDR1 GTSNPN and CDR2 SVGIG (reference sequence). Here the CDR3 DNA reads TGTGCCTGGAGAACAGACCCGTATTCACCCCTCCACTTT. It is translated as CAWRTDPYSPLHF.

This clone was seen only a few times. The chain uses TRBV12-3 or TRBV12-4 and TRBJ1-2; D call uncertain. The V end lost 3 bases, the J end lost 4 bases, and 6 bases lay between the germline ends. This CDR3 has 12 residues. The CDR3 loop is CASSFAGYGYTF. The DNA for the CDR3 is TGTGCCAGCAGTTTTGCAGGCTATGGCTACACCTTC.

The rearrangement uses TRBV5-1 and TRBJ1-4; the D gene is possibly TRBD1 (6 bases). Trimming removed 5 bases at V and 5 bases at J, with 10 bases between. The CDR3 contains 13 residues. CDR1 is SGHRS and CDR2 is YFSETQ in the germline V gene. CDR3 amino acids: CASRIQGNEKLFF. CDR3 in DNA: TGCGCCAGCAGGATACAGGGAAATGAAAAACTGTTTTTT. The full variable domain, in which reference TRBV5-1 and TRBJ1-4 provide the parts outside the CDR3, is KAGVTQTPRYLIKTRGQQVTLSCSPISGHRSVSWYQQTPGQGLQFLFEYFSETQRNKGNFPGRFSGRQFSNSRSEMNVSTLELGDSALYLCASRIQGNEKLFFGSGTQLSVL.

The chain is built from TRBV6-6 and TRBJ1-1, with no clear D. Germline assignment: CDR1 MNHNY and CDR2 SVGAGI (reference sequence). Trimming stripped 0 bases from V and 2 bases from J, with 7 bases between. The CDR3 covers 14 residues. The CDR3 protein is CASSYSEGNTEAFF. CDR3 bases: TGTGCCAGCAGTTACTCGGAGGGCAACACTGAAGCTTTCTTT.

The V and J genes are TRBV5-1 and TRBJ1-2; 7 bases match TRBD1. The germline gives CDR1 SGHRS, CDR2 YFSETQ. Trimming removed 1 base from V and 6 bases from J; junction bases left unmatched: 9. The CDR3 length is 15 residues. CDR3 in amino acids: CASSLTGAVVNGYTF. Written as DNA, the CDR3 is TGCGCCAGCAGCTTGACAGGGGCGGTTGTTAATGGCTACACCTTC.

The chain links TRBV2 to TRBJ1-6; 8 positions agree with TRBD1. Trimming removed 4 bases from V and 0 bases from J; junction bases left unmatched: 8. Germline CDR1 reads SNHLY; CDR2 reads FYNNEI. The CDR3 loop spans 18 amino acids. The CDR3 sequence: CASSVQGVPSSYNSPLHF. The CDR3 region has the DNA TGTGCCAGCAGTGTACAGGGGGTCCCGAGCTCCTATAATTCACCCCTCCACTTT.

The J gene is TRBJ1-2, the V gene TRBV2; D is unresolved. The length of the CDR3 is 12 residues. Trimming shortened V by 3 bases and J by 4 bases, and 6 bases separated the two germline ends. Germline lookup yields CDR1 SNHLY and CDR2 FYNNEI. This CDR3 reads CASSDTAYGYTF. CDR3 coding DNA: TGTGCCAGCAGTGATACAGCCTATGGCTACACCTTC. Full variable domain (missing parts from reference TRBV2 and TRBJ1-2): EPEVTQTPSHQVTQMGQEVILRCVPISNHLYFYWYRQILGQKVEFLVSFYNNEISEKSEIFDDQFSVERPDGSNFTLKIRSTKLEDSAMYFCASSDTAYGYTFGSGTRLTVV.

The chain couples TRBV4-3 to TRBJ2-6; 7 bases fit TRBD1. The CDR3 consists of 16 residues. Germline V lookup: CDR1 LGHNA, CDR2 YSLEER. The V segment lost 3 bases and the J segment 4 bases; nucleotides outside the gene matches: 6. The CDR3 DNA reads as TGCGCCAGCAGCCAGGGGCCGGACAGGGGGGCCAACGTCCTGACTTTC. Translating it yields CASSQGPDRGANVLTF.

CDR3 bases: TGTGCCCGAACCCCCGGGACAGGGGGGATGAACACTGAAGCTTTCTTT. It is translated as CARTPGTGGMNTEAFF. The chain combines TRBV30 with TRBJ1-1; 11 nucleotides match TRBD1. The CDR3 has 16 amino acids. Germline V gene data show CDR1 as GTSNPN and CDR2 as SVGIG (reference sequence). J was trimmed by 0 bases and V by 8 bases; bases with no gene match: 11.

The chain uses TRBV6-5 and TRBJ1-3, with D unresolved. Trimming left V 2 bases short and J 1 base short, with 12 bases between. Germline CDR1 reads MNHEY; CDR2 reads SVGAGI. The CDR3 is made up of 16 amino acids. In nucleotides, the CDR3 is TGTGCCAGCAGTTACCGTGTCAGTCCTTCTGGAAACACCATATATTTT. Protein: CASSYRVSPSGNTIYF.

The chain uses TRBV9 and TRBJ1-1; 7 bases align to TRBD1. J lost 4 bases, V lost 6 bases, and 15 bases had no gene match. Germline-derived CDR1 and CDR2 are SGDLS and YYNGEE. The CDR3 covers 16 residues. The CDR3 bases are TGTGCCAGCACCATGAGTCCCGGGACAGAGAGCACTGAAGCTTTCTTT. This sequence encodes CASTMSPGTESTEAFF.

On this clone: This same CDR3 is encoded by further DNA sequences in the sample. J is TRBJ1-1 and V is TRBV6-5, with D perhaps TRBD1 (6 bases). There are 12 residues in the CDR3. Germline CDR1 is MNHEY and CDR2 is SVGAGI. V lost 0 bases and J 8 bases, leaving 7 bases between the germline ends. The CDR3: CASSYSGAEAFF. CDR3 DNA sequence: TGTGCCAGCAGTTACTCGGGGGCAGAAGCTTTCTTT.

The chain is built from TRBV5-1 and TRBJ1-5; D is unclear. CDR3 size: 17 residues. CDR1 is SGHRS and CDR2 is YFSETQ in the germline V gene. Between the trimmed V and J ends, which lost 4 bases and 1 base, there was a span of 18 bases. The CDR3 nucleotides are TGCGCCAGCAGCGAATCGCCCGTTACAAAAAGCAATCAGCCCCAGCATTTT. Translation: CASSESPVTKSNQPQHF.

With regard to this clone: Other DNA sequences in the same sample also yield this CDR3. This sequence joins TRBV5-5 and TRBJ1-5, with a weak D call TRBD1 (5 bases). Per germline, CDR1 SGHKS and CDR2 YYEKEE (reference sequence). The CDR3 sequence is 13 residues long. The V end was cut by 0 bases, the J end by 9 bases, with 10 bases between. This chain's CDR3 is CASSLEWGGPQHF. The CDR3 DNA sequence: TGTGCCAGCAGCTTGGAGTGGGGGGGGCCCCAGCATTTT.

The CDR3 loop is CASSLKRGTEQYV. The CDR3 nucleotides are TGTGCCAGCAGCCTCAAACGGGGGACCGAGCAGTACGTC. V gene TRBV11-3 combines with J gene TRBJ2-7, with a possible D match to TRBD2 (6 bases). Trimming cost V 5 bases and J 6 bases, with 14 bases left between them. The CDR3 sequence is 13 residues long. Germline CDR1 reads SGHNT; CDR2 reads YENEEA.

This clone was seen once. The chain couples TRBV27 to TRBJ2-5, with 9 bases aligning to TRBD1. Germline lookup yields CDR1 MNHEY and CDR2 SMNVEV (reference sequence). The V and J ends lost 5 bases and 7 bases, in that order; junction bases with no gene match: 14. CDR3 length: 16 residues. CDR3 coding DNA: TGTGCCAGCAGTGGCTGGACAGGGGCCGGCCCGGGGACCCAGTACTTC. This codes for CASSGWTGAGPGTQYF.

The V gene is TRBV9, the J gene TRBJ2-1; tentatively, D is TRBD1 (6 bases). V lost 0 bases to trimming and J lost 0 bases, with 10 bases between them. There are 16 residues in the CDR3. Germline V gene data show CDR1 as SGDLS and CDR2 as YYNGEE. Written as DNA, the CDR3 is TGTGCCAGCAGCGTAGTGGGGGCGAGCTCCTACAATGAGCAGTTCTTC. This codes for CASSVVGASSYNEQFF.